These T cell receptor beta chains were read from a single sample in a study of TIL therapy for anti-PD-1-resistant metastatic lung cancer. Measured with immunoSEQ multiplex PCR; TCRdb has only the in-frame clones, and not every one. The sample contains approximately 92,000 clones, roughly 65% of which appear only once. Source: tumor tissue, taken at baseline. The receptor source for this set is a person between 25 and 80 years old with non-small cell lung cancer. The CDR3 runs from the conserved cysteine through the conserved F or W. Some rows mark clone size as missing; the rest say once, few, many or name a class of expanded clone.

v_call	j_call	clone_size	cdr3_aa
TRBV7-2	TRBJ2-2	NA	CASSFGAGGLTGELFF
TRBV6-2/TRBV6-3	TRBJ2-1	NA	CASSYSIERVDEQFF
TRBV18	TRBJ2-1	NA	CASSPGTGEMNEQFF
TRBV28	TRBJ2-2	NA	CASRTAGLPNTGELFF
TRBV28	TRBJ2-3	NA	CASILGGTDTQYF
TRBV6-5	TRBJ2-1	once	CASSPGLNEQFF
TRBV7-2	TRBJ2-7	NA	CASSLGQGAYEQYF
TRBV30	TRBJ1-6	NA	CAWCSLGYNSPLHF
TRBV30	TRBJ1-5	NA	CAWASDWDQPQHF
TRBV12-3/TRBV12-4	TRBJ1-5	medium-sized	CASSLGGPQHF
TRBV7-2	TRBJ1-5	NA	CASSLNRGQPQHF
TRBV28	TRBJ2-3	NA	CASSRSTSGTDTQYF
TRBV6-1	TRBJ2-1	NA	CASNDDYGTSGRATYNEQFF
TRBV19	TRBJ2-7	NA	CASSAPGTASYEQYF
TRBV5-1	TRBJ1-1	few	CASSPRQGRTEAFF
TRBV6-5	TRBJ2-1	NA	CASSRDPYNEQFF
TRBV6-5	TRBJ2-1	NA	CATLGAVDEQFF